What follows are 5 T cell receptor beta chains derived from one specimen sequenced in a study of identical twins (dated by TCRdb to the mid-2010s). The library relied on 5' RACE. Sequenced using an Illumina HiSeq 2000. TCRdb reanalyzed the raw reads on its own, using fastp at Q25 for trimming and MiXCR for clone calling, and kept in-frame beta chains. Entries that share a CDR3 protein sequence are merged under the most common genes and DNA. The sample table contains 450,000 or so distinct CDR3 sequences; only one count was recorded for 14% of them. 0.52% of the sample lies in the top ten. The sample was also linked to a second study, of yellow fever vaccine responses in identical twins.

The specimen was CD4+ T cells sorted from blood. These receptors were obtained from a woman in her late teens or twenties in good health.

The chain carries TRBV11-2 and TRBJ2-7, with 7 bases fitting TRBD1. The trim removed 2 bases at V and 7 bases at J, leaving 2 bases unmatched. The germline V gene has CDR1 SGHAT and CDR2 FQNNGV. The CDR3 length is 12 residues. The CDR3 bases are TGTGCCAGCAGCTTACTGACAGGGGAGCAGTACTTC. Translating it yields CASSLLTGEQYF.

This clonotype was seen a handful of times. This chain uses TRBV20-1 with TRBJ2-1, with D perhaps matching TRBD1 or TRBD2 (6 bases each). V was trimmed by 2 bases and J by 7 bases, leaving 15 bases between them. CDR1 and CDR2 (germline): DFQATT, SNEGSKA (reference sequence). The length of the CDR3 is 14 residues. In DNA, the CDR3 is TGCAGTGCTAGATTTCGGCAGGGGAGGAATGAGCAGTTCTTC. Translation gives CSARFRQGRNEQFF.

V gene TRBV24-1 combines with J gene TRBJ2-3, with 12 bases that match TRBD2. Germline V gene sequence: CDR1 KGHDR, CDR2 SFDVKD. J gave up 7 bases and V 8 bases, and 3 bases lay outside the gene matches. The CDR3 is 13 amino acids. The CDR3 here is CATTTSGSNTQYF. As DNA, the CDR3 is TGTGCCACCACGACTAGCGGGAGTAATACGCAGTATTTT.

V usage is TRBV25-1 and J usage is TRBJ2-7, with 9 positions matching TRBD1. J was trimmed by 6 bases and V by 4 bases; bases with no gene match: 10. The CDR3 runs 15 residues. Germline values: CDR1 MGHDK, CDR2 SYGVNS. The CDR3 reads CASSAFPGQGGEQYF. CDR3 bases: TGTGCCAGCAGTGCATTCCCGGGACAGGGCGGCGAGCAGTACTTC.

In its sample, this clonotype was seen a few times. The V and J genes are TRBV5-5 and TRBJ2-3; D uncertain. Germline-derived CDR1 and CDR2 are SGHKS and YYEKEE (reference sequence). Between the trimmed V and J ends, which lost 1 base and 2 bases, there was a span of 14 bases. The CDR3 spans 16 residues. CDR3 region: CASSLLDSLLTDTQYF. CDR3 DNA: TGTGCCAGCAGCTTGCTAGACTCACTGCTCACAGATACGCAGTATTTT. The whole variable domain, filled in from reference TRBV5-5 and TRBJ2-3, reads DAGVTQSPTHLIKTRGQQVTLRCSPISGHKSVSWYQQVLGQGPQFIFQYYEKEERGRGNFPDRFSARQFPNYSSELNVNALLLGDSALYLCASSLLDSLLTDTQYFGPGTRLTVL.